This TCR beta chain was recovered during a study of identical twins. V gave up 7 bases and J gave up 0 bases, with 12 bases separating them. The germline V gene has CDR1 SGHTA and CDR2 FQGNSA. The CDR3 contains 15 residues. One entry per CDR3 protein, called by TCRdb with MiXCR from the 5' RACE reads. The sample contains a few hundred thousand distinct CDR3 sequences, roughly an eighth of which appear only once. Donors were all healthy Caucasians. This same sample was also part of a study on yellow fever vaccine responses in identical twins.

The sequence derives from a woman under 30 in good health. J is TRBJ2-2 and V is TRBV7-2, with D tentatively TRBD1 or TRBD2 (5 bases each). The sequenced sample consisted of CD4+ T cells sorted from blood. The DNA of the CDR3 is TGTGCCAGCACCCTGGGACCTTCGAACACCGGGGAGCTGTTTTTT. Translated, it gives CASTLGPSNTGELFF. The full variable domain, with the rest looked up from reference TRBV7-2 and TRBJ2-2, is GAGVSQSPSNKVTEKGKDVELRCDPISGHTALYWYRQSLGQGLEFLIYFQGNSAPDKSGLPSDRFSAERTGGSVSTLTIQRTQQEDSAVYLCASTLGPSNTGELFFGEGSRLTVL.